This T cell receptor beta chain was found in a study of cytomegalovirus exposure and HLA in healthy donors. Study information: An earlier analysis found 100 million or so unique TCR beta sequences from approximately 190 million T cells. General study points: Accurate predictions that matched the HLA-A and HLA-B alleles of most subjects were reportedly made from TCR beta sequences. Cytomegalovirus association was assigned to approximately 180 TCR beta chains.

Judged by abundance, this clone is large (0.1 to 1%). No antigen is known for it. PCR primers comprised 60 Vbeta and 13 Jbeta primers. The data were produced by immunoSEQ multiplex PCR, yet TCRdb's version contains in-frame clones alone and is incomplete. The repertoire holds tens of thousands of clones, with roughly 70% as singletons. J gave up 4 bases and V 0 bases, and 13 bases lay outside the gene matches. This CDR3 region has 19 residues. This sequence joins TRBV5-3 and TRBJ2-7, with 13 bases that match TRBD2. TRBV5-3 has ORF status, its function being uncertain. This clonotype originated in a man aged 45-65 years in good health and CMV-seronegative. Specimen: PBMCs. The CDR3 reads CARSLAGTSGEVRGYEQYF. CDR3 nucleotides: TGTGCCAGAAGCTTGGCTGGGACTAGCGGGGAGGTTCGTGGTTACGAGCAGTACTTC.